This TCR beta chain was sequenced for a study of cytomegalovirus exposure and HLA in healthy donors. At the level of the study: The 100 to 150 validation repertoires used the same platform as the roughly 670 first-cohort repertoires, a later analysis reported.

TCRdb's table, derived via immunoSEQ multiplex PCR, lists solely in-frame clones and lacks some. Of around 200,000 clones listed, about 80% are singletons. Comments on this clone: Its antigen is currently unknown.

Broader study findings: A list of around 160 TCR beta chains associated with cytomegalovirus was given.

The CDR3 totals 15 residues. Germline lookup yields CDR1 MNHNY and CDR2 SVGAGI (reference sequence). V was shortened by 2 bases and J by 0 bases, with 9 bases between the two germline ends. This TCR was sampled from a woman aged 18-29 years in good health and CMV-seropositive. The chain is built from TRBV6-6 and TRBJ2-3; D may be TRBD1 (6 bases). Source material: PBMCs. CDR3 nucleotide sequence: TGTGCCAGCAGTTACCTTAGGGGGAGCACAGATACGCAGTATTTT. Translation gives CASSYLRGSTDTQYF.